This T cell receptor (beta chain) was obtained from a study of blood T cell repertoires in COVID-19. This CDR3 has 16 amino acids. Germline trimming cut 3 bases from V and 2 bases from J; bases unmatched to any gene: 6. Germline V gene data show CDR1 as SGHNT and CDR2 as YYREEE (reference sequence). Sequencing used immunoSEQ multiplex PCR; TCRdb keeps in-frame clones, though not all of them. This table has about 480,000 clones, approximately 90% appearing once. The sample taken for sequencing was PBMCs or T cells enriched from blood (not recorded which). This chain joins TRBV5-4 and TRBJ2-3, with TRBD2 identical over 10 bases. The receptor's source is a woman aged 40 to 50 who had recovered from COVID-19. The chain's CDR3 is CASSSDSGRNTDTQYF. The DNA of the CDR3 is TGTGCCAGCAGCTCCGATAGCGGGAGGAACACAGATACGCAGTATTTT.